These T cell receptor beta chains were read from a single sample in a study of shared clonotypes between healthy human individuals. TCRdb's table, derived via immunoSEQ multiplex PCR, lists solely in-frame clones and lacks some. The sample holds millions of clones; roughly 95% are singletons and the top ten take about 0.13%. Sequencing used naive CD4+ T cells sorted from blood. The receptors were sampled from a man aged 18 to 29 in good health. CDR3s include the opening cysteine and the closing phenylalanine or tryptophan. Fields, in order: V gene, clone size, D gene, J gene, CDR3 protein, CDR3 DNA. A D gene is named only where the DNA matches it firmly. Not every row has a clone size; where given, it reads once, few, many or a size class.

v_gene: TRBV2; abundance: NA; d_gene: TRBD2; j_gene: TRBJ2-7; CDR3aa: CASRLTSGLAEQYF; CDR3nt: TGTGCCAGCAGGCTGACTAGCGGCCTAGCCGAGCAGTACTTC
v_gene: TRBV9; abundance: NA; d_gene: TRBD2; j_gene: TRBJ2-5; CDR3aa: CASSVGGLQETQYF; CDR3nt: TGTGCCAGCAGCGTCGGGGGGTTGCAAGAGACCCAGTACTTC
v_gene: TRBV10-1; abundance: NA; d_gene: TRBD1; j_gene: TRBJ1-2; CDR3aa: CASSGTRDRGDYGYTF; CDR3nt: TGCGCCAGCAGTGGGACCCGGGACAGGGGAGACTATGGCTACACCTTC
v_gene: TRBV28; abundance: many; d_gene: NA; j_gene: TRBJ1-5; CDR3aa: CASSSSRRSNQPQHF; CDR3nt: TGTGCCAGCAGTTCGTCACGGAGAAGCAATCAGCCCCAGCATTTT
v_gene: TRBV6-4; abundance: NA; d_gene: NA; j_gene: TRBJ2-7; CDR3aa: CASKVVLYEQYF; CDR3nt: TGTGCCAGCAAAGTAGTTCTCTACGAGCAGTACTTC
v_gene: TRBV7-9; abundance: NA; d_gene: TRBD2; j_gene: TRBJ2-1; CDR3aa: CASSLGLVSNEQFF; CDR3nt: TGTGCCAGCAGCCTCGGACTAGTCTCCAATGAGCAGTTCTTC
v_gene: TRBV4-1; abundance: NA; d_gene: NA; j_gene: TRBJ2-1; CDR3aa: CASSQVGLLGQFF; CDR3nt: TGCGCCAGCAGCCAAGTTGGGCTCCTGGGGCAGTTCTTC
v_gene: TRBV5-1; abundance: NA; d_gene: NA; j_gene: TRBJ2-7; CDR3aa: CASSSNTYEQYF; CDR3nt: TGCGCCAGCAGCTCGAACACGTACGAGCAGTACTTC
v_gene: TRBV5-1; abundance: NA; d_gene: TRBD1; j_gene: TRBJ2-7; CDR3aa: CASSWGQNYEQYF; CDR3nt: TGCGCCAGCAGCTGGGGACAGAACTACGAGCAGTACTTC
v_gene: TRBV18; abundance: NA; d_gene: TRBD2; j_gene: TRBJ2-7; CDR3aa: CASSRQRDGIYEQYF; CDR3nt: TGTGCCAGCTCACGACAGCGGGACGGGATCTACGAGCAGTACTTC
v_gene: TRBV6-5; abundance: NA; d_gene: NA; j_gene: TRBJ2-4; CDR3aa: CASSRTSGDIQYF; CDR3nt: TGTGCCAGCAGTCGGACCTCGGGAGACATTCAGTACTTC
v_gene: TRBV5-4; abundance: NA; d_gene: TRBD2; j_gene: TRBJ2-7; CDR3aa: CASSFTLAGRDEQYF; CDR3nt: TGTGCCAGCAGCTTCACCCTAGCGGGAAGGGACGAGCAGTACTTC
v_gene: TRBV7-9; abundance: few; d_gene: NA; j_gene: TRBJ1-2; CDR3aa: CASSRFQTGNGYTF; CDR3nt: TGTGCCAGCAGCCGATTCCAGACAGGCAATGGCTACACCTTC
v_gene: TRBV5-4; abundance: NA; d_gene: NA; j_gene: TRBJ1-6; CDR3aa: CASSSDSLYNSPLHF; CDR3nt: TGTGCCAGCAGCTCGGACAGCCTCTATAATTCACCCCTCCACTTT
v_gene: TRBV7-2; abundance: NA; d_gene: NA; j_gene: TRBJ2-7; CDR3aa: CASSTASAYEQYF; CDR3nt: TGTGCCAGCAGCACAGCCTCAGCGTACGAGCAGTACTTC
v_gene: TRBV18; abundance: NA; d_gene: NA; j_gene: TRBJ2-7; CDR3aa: CASSPGPRGRSYEQYF; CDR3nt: TGTGCCAGCTCTCCAGGACCTAGGGGCCGGTCCTACGAGCAGTACTTC
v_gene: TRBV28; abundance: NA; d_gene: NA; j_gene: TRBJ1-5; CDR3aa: CASSWGAVGNQPQHF; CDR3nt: TGTGCCAGCAGTTGGGGGGCAGTTGGCAATCAGCCCCAGCATTTT
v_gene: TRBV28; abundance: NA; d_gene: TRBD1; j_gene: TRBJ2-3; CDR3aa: CASSNRGSTDTQYF; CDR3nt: TGTGCCAGCAGTAACAGGGGTAGCACAGATACGCAGTATTTT
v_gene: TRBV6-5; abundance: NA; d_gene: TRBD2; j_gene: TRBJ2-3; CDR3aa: CASSLLAGESDTQYF; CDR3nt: TGTGCCAGCAGCCTCCTAGCGGGAGAATCTGATACGCAGTATTTT
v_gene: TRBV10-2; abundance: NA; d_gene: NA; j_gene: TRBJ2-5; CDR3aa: CASSESVLKGETQYF; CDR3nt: TGCGCCAGCAGTGAGTCCGTCCTTAAGGGGGAGACCCAGTACTTC
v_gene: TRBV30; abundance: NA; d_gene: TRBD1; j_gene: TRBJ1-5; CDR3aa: CAWSVPDRVIGQPQHF; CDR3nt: TGTGCCTGGAGTGTCCCTGACAGGGTAATAGGGCAGCCCCAGCATTTT
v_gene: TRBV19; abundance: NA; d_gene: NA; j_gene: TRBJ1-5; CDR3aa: CASSIGGARQPQHF; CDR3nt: TGTGCCAGTAGTATAGGTGGGGCAAGACAGCCCCAGCATTTT